These 26 T cell receptor beta chains originate from one sample sequenced in a study of response to subunit inactivated influenza vaccine. TCRdb re-analysed the RT-PCR reads in MiXCR, keeping a single row per CDR3 protein. This table holds 700,000 to 900,000 distinct CDR3 sequences, over 20% found once. Specimen: PBMCs from blood, collected 5 days after vaccination. These receptors were taken from a man in his fifties or sixties who received an inactivated influenza vaccine.

This chain connects TRBV20-1 to TRBJ2-5, with 9 bases fitting TRBD1. CDR3 length: 13 amino acids. With 6 bases clipped from V and 4 bases from J, the junction kept 6 bases outside the gene matches. CDR1 and CDR2 (germline): DFQATT, SNEGSKA (reference sequence). CDR3 sequence reads: CSALDRGIETQYF. CDR3 in DNA: TGCAGTGCACTAGACAGGGGGATAGAGACCCAGTACTTC.

The rearrangement joins TRBV12-3 or TRBV12-4 to TRBJ1-1; a possible D gene is TRBD1 (6 bases). V was clipped by 0 bases and J by 4 bases, with 9 bases between them. This CDR3 comprises 14 residues. The CDR3, as DNA: TGTGCCAGCAGTTTAGCTGGCAGGGGCACTGAAGCTTTCTTT. It codes for CASSLAGRGTEAFF.

The CDR3 sequence is CAWSTGTSGEQYF. In DNA form, the CDR3 reads TGTGCCTGGAGCACCGGGACTAGTGGCGAGCAGTACTTC. The rearrangement uses TRBV30 and TRBJ2-7; TRBD2 matches at 8 bases. V was clipped by 3 bases and J by 6 bases; unmatched bases: 7. This CDR3 spans 13 amino acids. Germline lookup yields CDR1 GTSNPN and CDR2 SVGIG (reference sequence).

This clonotype turned up a few times. The V and J genes are TRBV20-1 and TRBJ2-7, with 9 bases identical to TRBD1. The CDR3 has 13 amino acids. With 3 bases clipped from V and 3 bases from J, the junction kept 3 bases outside the gene matches. The germline gives CDR1 DFQATT, CDR2 SNEGSKA (reference sequence). The CDR3 coding sequence is TGCAGTGCTAGCCGGGACAGGGTCTACGAGCAGTACTTC. Protein product: CSASRDRVYEQYF.

This clonotype was picked up many times. This chain joins TRBV28 and TRBJ1-4; TRBD1 is a possible D gene (5 bases). V was cut by 3 bases and J by 4 bases, with 18 bases left in between. Germline V gives CDR1 MDHEN, CDR2 SYDVKM. The CDR3 runs 17 residues. This chain's CDR3 is CASSFLEGLAFNEKLFF. DNA for the CDR3: TGTGCCAGCAGTTTCCTTGAGGGACTCGCCTTTAATGAAAAACTGTTTTTT.

The chain links TRBV7-9 to TRBJ2-3; 7 nucleotides line up with TRBD2. V was pared by 5 bases and J by 1 base, with 6 bases of the junction left unmatched. The CDR3 has 15 residues. CDR1 SEHNR and CDR2 FQNEAQ come from the germline V gene (reference sequence). CDR3 nucleotides: TGTGCCAGCAGCACGGGAGGCGGTGGCACAGATACGCAGTATTTT. It yields the protein CASSTGGGGTDTQYF.

The chain uses TRBV29-1 and TRBJ2-2, with 7 bases lining up with TRBD1. V trimming: 7 bases; J trimming: 7 bases; junction bases outside the gene matches: 9. Germline lookup yields CDR1 SQVTM and CDR2 ANQGSEA. The CDR3 has 13 residues. The DNA for the CDR3 is TGCAGCGGAGGGGACAGCAGGAGCGGGGAGCTGTTTTTT. Its translation is CSGGDSRSGELFF.

The CDR3 sequence is CASSDGQQASYEQYF. The CDR3 region has the DNA TGTGCCAGCAGCGACGGACAGCAAGCCTCCTACGAGCAGTACTTC. The gene calls are TRBV7-9 and TRBJ2-7, with D maybe TRBD1 (6 bases). The CDR3 contains 15 residues. V was cut by 5 bases and J by 0 bases, with 14 bases left in between. Per the germline V gene, CDR1 is SEHNR and CDR2 is FQNEAQ (reference sequence).

The chain carries TRBV5-1 and TRBJ2-3; TRBD2 matches at 12 bases. Looked up from germline, CDR1 is SGHRS and CDR2 is YFSETQ. V was pared by 4 bases and J by 1 base, with 4 bases of the junction left unmatched. This CDR3 has 16 residues. CDR3 loop: CASSRTSGGRTDTQYF. The DNA of the CDR3 is TGCGCCAGCAGCCGCACTAGCGGGGGGCGCACAGATACGCAGTATTTT.

This sequence joins TRBV7-2 and TRBJ2-2; D might be TRBD2 (5 bases). The CDR3 loop spans 14 amino acids. The germline gives CDR1 SGHTA, CDR2 FQGNSA. V was cut by 2 bases and J by 5 bases, with 9 bases left in between. The CDR3 nucleotides are TGTGCCAGCAGCTTACAGCAGCGGACCGGGGAGCTGTTTTTT. It is translated as CASSLQQRTGELFF.

The chain has TRBV5-6 and TRBJ2-7, with D perhaps matching TRBD2 (7 bases). Trimming removed 1 base from V and 5 bases from J, with 16 bases in between. Germline CDR1 reads SGHDT; CDR2 reads YYEEEE. The CDR3 consists of 15 residues. The DNA of the CDR3 is TGTGCCAGCAGCTTGAGGGGAGGGGGAATCAACGAGCAGTACTTC. Residues: CASSLRGGGINEQYF.

This clonotype was recorded at least ten times. The rearrangement joins TRBV20-1 to TRBJ1-1, with TRBD1 matching over 8 bases. The CDR3 consists of 14 residues. V dropped 5 bases and J dropped 5; count of bases not matched to a gene: 10. In germline, CDR1 is DFQATT, CDR2 SNEGSKA (reference sequence). The CDR3 here is CSALIGQGRTEAFF. CDR3 sequence (DNA): TGCAGTGCTCTTATCGGACAGGGACGTACTGAAGCTTTCTTT.

The V gene is TRBV4-3, the J gene TRBJ2-7, with D tentatively TRBD1 (5 bases). Germline V gene sequence: CDR1 LGHNA, CDR2 YSLEER. The CDR3 runs 16 residues. V lost 1 base to trimming and J lost 1 base, with 14 bases between them. The CDR3: CASSQGRASFSYEQYF. CDR3 nucleotides: TGCGCCAGCAGCCAAGGCAGGGCCTCCTTTTCCTACGAGCAGTACTTC.

There are a few counts of this clonotype. The chain employs TRBV7-2 and TRBJ2-6, with D possibly matching TRBD2 (6 bases). The CDR3 contains 15 residues. Germline loops: CDR1 SGHTA, CDR2 FQGNSA. Trimming removed 1 base from V and 2 bases from J, with 6 bases in between. CDR3 DNA: TGTGCCAGCAGCTTAGGGAGGGCTGGGGCCAACGTCCTGACTTTC. It specifies CASSLGRAGANVLTF.

The J gene is TRBJ2-7, the V gene TRBV20-1, with D maybe TRBD1 (6 bases). Germline V gene data show CDR1 as DFQATT and CDR2 as SNEGSKA (reference sequence). The CDR3 has 14 amino acids. Between the trimmed V and J ends, which lost 5 bases and 0 bases, there was a span of 14 bases. The CDR3 is CSACDRSSSYEQYF. The CDR3 DNA is TGCAGTGCTTGCGACAGGAGCAGCTCCTACGAGCAGTACTTC.

This clonotype came up a few times. The chain is built from TRBV20-1 and TRBJ2-7; 9 bases are a match to TRBD1. V trimming: 0 bases; J trimming: 1 base; junction bases outside the gene matches: 4. There are 15 residues in the CDR3. Germline CDR1 DFQATT, CDR2 SNEGSKA (reference sequence). The CDR3 DNA follows: TGCAGTGCTAGAGACTCGGGACAGGGTTCCTACGAGCAGTACTTC. This translates into CSARDSGQGSYEQYF.

This clonotype showed up just a few times. The chain employs TRBV7-9 and TRBJ1-1; D gene uncertain. The germline CDR1 and CDR2 sequences are SEHNR and FQNEAQ (reference sequence). V dropped 2 bases and J dropped 5 bases, with 9 bases sitting between them. The CDR3 has 13 residues. CDR3: CASSLFEETEAFF. CDR3 sequence (DNA): TGTGCCAGCAGCTTATTCGAGGAAACTGAAGCTTTCTTT.

This chain links TRBV6-2 or TRBV6-3 with TRBJ2-1, with D possibly being TRBD2 (6 bases). The CDR3 contains 13 residues. Germline CDR1 is MNHEY and CDR2 is SVGEGT. The ends were cut back, 7 bases at V and 7 bases at J, with 14 bases in the middle. DNA of the CDR3: TGTGCCAGCACCCCGGGGGTGGGGAATGAGCAGTTCTTC. This encodes CASTPGVGNEQFF.

This sequence joins TRBV12-3 or TRBV12-4 and TRBJ1-2; D is ambiguous. This CDR3 is built from 14 residues. The V end lost 1 base, the J end lost 0 bases, and 6 bases lay between the germline ends. The CDR3 spells CASSLGLANYGYTF. DNA for the CDR3: TGTGCCAGCAGTTTAGGGCTTGCTAACTATGGCTACACCTTC.

This clonotype was seen a handful of times. The V and J genes are TRBV4-1 and TRBJ2-1, with 15 positions matching TRBD2. CDR1 and CDR2 from the germline V gene are MGHRA and YSYEKL. J lost 4 bases, V lost 4 bases, and 8 bases had no gene match. CDR3 length: 18 residues. DNA of the CDR3: TGCGCCAGCAGCCTCACCGGGACTAGCGGGGGGCTTTACAATGAGCAGTTCTTC. Residues: CASSLTGTSGGLYNEQFF.

The rearrangement links TRBV12-3 or TRBV12-4 to TRBJ2-5, with 9 bases identical to TRBD1. The CDR3 is 16 residues long. Trimming removed 5 bases from V and 1 base from J; junction bases left unmatched: 8. In nucleotides, the CDR3 is TGTGCCAGCAGTGAATACCGGGACAGGGTCCAAGAGACCCAGTACTTC. Its translation: CASSEYRDRVQETQYF.

CDR3 coding DNA: TGTGCCAGCAGCCAAGTCCCGCAGAGAACCACTGAAGCTTTCTTT. Translating gives CASSQVPQRTTEAFF. This chain connects TRBV3-1 to TRBJ1-1; no clear D gene. V dropped 1 base and J dropped 4 bases, with 13 bases sitting between them. The CDR3 sequence is 15 residues long. Germline-derived CDR1 and CDR2 are LGHDT and YNNKEL (reference sequence).

A few counts support this clonotype. V and J are TRBV24-1 and TRBJ2-1; D could derive from TRBD1 or TRBD2 (6 bases each). CDR3 size: 13 residues. Looked up from germline, CDR1 is KGHDR and CDR2 is SFDVKD. Deletions cut 6 bases from V and 8 bases from J, with 13 bases between. Written as DNA, the CDR3 is TGTGCCACCAGTATGGGGGGCACGGATGAGCAGTTCTTC. Translation: CATSMGGTDEQFF.

The V call is TRBV5-6, the J call TRBJ2-7, with D perhaps matching TRBD2 (6 bases). V dropped 0 bases and J dropped 2 bases, with 9 bases sitting between them. Germline V gives CDR1 SGHDT, CDR2 YYEEEE. There are 14 residues in the CDR3. The CDR3 DNA follows: TGTGCCAGCAGCTTGGACGGGGGAGCCTACGAGCAGTACTTC. It yields the protein CASSLDGGAYEQYF.

The gene calls are TRBV7-2 and TRBJ2-5; 12 bases map to TRBD2. The J segment lost 5 bases and the V segment lost 2 bases, leaving 6 bases of the junction unmatched. Germline CDR1 is SGHTA and CDR2 is FQGNSA. The CDR3 consists of 16 residues. CDR3 in amino acids: CASSLPGLAGLETQYF. The CDR3 DNA sequence: TGTGCCAGCAGCTTACCAGGACTAGCGGGGTTGGAGACCCAGTACTTC.

This clonotype was counted only a few times. The chain links TRBV27 to TRBJ1-1, with D maybe TRBD1 (5 bases). The CDR3 is 15 residues long. The ends were cut back, 3 bases at V and 1 base at J, with 12 bases in the middle. The germline gives CDR1 MNHEY, CDR2 SMNVEV (reference sequence). CDR3 coding DNA: TGTGCCAGCAGTTTCTCGGGGCGCGCGAACACTGAAGCTTTCTTT. Translation: CASSFSGRANTEAFF.